The entry below describes one T cell receptor (beta chain). This sample is part of a study of blood T cell repertoires in COVID-19. Study in general: Specimens from acute and convalescent COVID-19 originated in the United States, Italy and Spain. PBMCs, B-cell-depleted T cells, or T cells were the source of the cDNA or gDNA that made up the material.

V lost 0 bases, J lost 4 bases, and 7 bases stayed unmatched. Per the germline V gene, CDR1 is SGHTA and CDR2 is FQGTGA. This CDR3 has 16 residues. Original analysis: For nucleated cells, counts were estimated from reference gene primer amplification. Method: immunoSEQ multiplex PCR; TCRdb's copy keeps in-frame clones and lacks some. V and J calls and clone size are those listed in that table; D and trimming were worked out from the DNA. Of roughly 150,000 clones detected, roughly 80% appear once; the ten largest clones hold 11%. Specimen: peripheral blood. The V call is TRBV7-3, the J call TRBJ2-5; 8 bases are shared with TRBD2. The sequence was collected from a man between 65 and 85 years old with active or convalescent COVID-19. The CDR3 here is CASSLTSSGRRETQYF. The CDR3 DNA reads as TGTGCCAGCAGCTTAACGTCGAGCGGGAGAAGAGAGACCCAGTACTTC.